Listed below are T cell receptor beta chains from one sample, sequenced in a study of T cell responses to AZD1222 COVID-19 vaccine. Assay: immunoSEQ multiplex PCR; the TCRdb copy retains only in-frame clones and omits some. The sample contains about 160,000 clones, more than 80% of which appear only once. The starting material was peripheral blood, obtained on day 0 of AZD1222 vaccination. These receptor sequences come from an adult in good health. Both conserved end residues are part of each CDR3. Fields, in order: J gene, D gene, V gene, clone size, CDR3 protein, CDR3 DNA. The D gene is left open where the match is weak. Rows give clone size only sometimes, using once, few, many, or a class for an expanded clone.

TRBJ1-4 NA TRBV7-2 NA CASSLVTNEKLFF TGTGCCAGCAGCTTAGTAACTAATGAAAAACTGTTTTTT
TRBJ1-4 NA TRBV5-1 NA CASSSGGDEKLFF TGCGCCAGCAGCTCGGGCGGTGATGAAAAACTGTTTTTT
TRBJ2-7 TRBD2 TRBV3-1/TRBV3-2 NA CASSPGAGSVSYEQYF TGTGCCAGCAGCCCGGGAGCGGGGTCCGTGTCCTACGAGCAGTACTTC
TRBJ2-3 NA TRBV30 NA CAWSVRASTDTQYF TGTGCCTGGAGTGTACGGGCCAGCACAGATACGCAGTATTTT
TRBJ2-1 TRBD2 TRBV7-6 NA CASSLQTSGGHEQFF TGTGCCAGCAGCCTACAGACTAGCGGGGGGCATGAGCAGTTCTTC
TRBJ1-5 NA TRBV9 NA CASSLLEGGSNQPQHF TGTGCCAGCAGCCTACTAGAAGGGGGGAGCAATCAGCCCCAGCATTTT
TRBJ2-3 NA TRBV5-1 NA CASSRSTDTQYF TGCGCCAGCAGCCGTAGCACAGATACGCAGTATTTT
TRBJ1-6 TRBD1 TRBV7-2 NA CASSLTFTGGDSPLHF TGTGCCAGCAGCTTAACTTTTACAGGGGGCGATTCACCCCTCCACTTT
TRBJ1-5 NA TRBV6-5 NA CASSQNRDQPQHF TGTGCCAGCAGTCAAAACAGGGATCAGCCCCAGCATTTT
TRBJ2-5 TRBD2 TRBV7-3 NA CASSPTGLQETQYF TGTGCCAGCAGCCCCACGGGACTACAGGAGACCCAGTACTTC
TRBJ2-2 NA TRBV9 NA CASSVERGSGELFF TGTGCCAGCAGCGTAGAGAGGGGTTCGGGGGAGCTGTTTTTT
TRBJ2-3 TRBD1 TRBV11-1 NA CASSTRQGGVADTQYF TGTGCCAGCAGCACCCGACAGGGGGGAGTCGCAGATACGCAGTATTTT
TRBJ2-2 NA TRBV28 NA CASQAASTGELFF TGTGCCAGCCAGGCCGCGAGCACCGGGGAGCTGTTTTTT
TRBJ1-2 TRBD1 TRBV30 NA CAWSLRGTGINYGYTF TGTGCCTGGAGTCTTCGGGGGACAGGGATTAACTATGGCTACACCTTC
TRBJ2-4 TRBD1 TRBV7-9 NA CASELTGRLAKNIQYF TGTGCCAGTGAGTTGACAGGGAGACTAGCCAAAAACATTCAGTACTTC
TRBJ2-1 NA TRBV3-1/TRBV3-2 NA CASTGGRANEQFF TGTGCCAGCACCGGGGGGCGGGCAAATGAGCAGTTCTTC
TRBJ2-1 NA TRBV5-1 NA CASSLGGILNNEQFF TGCGCCAGCAGCTTGGGTGGGATCCTGAACAATGAGCAGTTCTTC
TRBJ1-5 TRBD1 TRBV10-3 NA CATSRTGDNQPQHF TGTGCCACGTCCCGGACAGGGGACAATCAGCCCCAGCATTTT
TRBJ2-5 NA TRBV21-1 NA CASSKVRVLGTQYF TGTGCCAGCAGCAAAGTGCGGGTCTTGGGGACCCAGTACTTC
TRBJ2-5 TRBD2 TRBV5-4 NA CASSLVGTSEETQYF TGTGCCAGCAGCTTGGTAGGGACTAGTGAAGAGACCCAGTACTTC
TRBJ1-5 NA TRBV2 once CASSEAAHNQPQHF TGTGCCAGCAGTGAAGCAGCTCACAATCAGCCCCAGCATTTT
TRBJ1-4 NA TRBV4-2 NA CASSQGQDNEKLFF TGTGCCAGCAGCCAAGGACAGGATAATGAAAAACTGTTTTTT
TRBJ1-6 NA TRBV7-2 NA CASSSIGESYNSPLHF TGTGCCAGCAGCTCGATCGGGGAATCCTATAATTCACCCCTCCACTTT
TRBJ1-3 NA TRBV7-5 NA CARSLFGLAIVVAGNTIYF TGTGCCAGAAGCCTCTTCGGGCTGGCTATCGTTGTTGCTGGAAACACCATATATTTT
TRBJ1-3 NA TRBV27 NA CASSLTATPASGNTIYF TGTGCCAGCAGTTTAACAGCGACCCCCGCCTCTGGAAACACCATATATTTT
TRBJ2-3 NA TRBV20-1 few CSAPQGYTQYF TGCAGTGCACCACAGGGATATACGCAGTATTTT
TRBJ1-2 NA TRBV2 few CASTEENYGYTF TGTGCCAGCACTGAAGAAAACTATGGCTACACCTTC
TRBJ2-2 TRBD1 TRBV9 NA CASSRTGRGTGELFF TGTGCCAGCAGCAGGACAGGGCGGGGCACCGGGGAGCTGTTTTTT
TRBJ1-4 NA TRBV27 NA CASHTRGQKLFF TGTGCCAGCCACACTCGGGGCCAAAAACTGTTTTTT
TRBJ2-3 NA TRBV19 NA CASSISKGTKTDTQYF TGTGCCAGTAGTATTAGTAAGGGGACGAAGACAGATACGCAGTATTTT
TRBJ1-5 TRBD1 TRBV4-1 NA CASSHGTGGALNQPQHF TGCGCCAGCAGCCATGGAACAGGGGGGGCTCTCAATCAGCCCCAGCATTTT
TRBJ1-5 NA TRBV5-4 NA CASSWPGEGQPQHF TGTGCCAGCAGCTGGCCAGGGGAAGGCCAGCCCCAGCATTTT
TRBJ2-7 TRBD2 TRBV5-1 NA CASSWVAGGGYYEQYF TGCGCCAGCAGCTGGGTAGCGGGGGGCGGGTACTACGAGCAGTACTTC
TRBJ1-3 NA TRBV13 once CASSLVGSRNTIYF TGTGCCAGCAGCTTAGTAGGGAGTCGAAACACCATATATTTT
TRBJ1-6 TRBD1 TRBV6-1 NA CASSEEGAPYNSPLHF TGTGCCAGCAGTGAAGAGGGGGCCCCCTATAATTCACCCCTCCACTTT
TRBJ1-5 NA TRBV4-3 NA CASSQALGGHYSNQPQHF TGCGCCAGCAGCCAAGCGTTAGGAGGCCATTATAGCAATCAGCCCCAGCATTTT
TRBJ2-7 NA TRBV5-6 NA CASSLRAYEQYF TGTGCCAGCAGCTTGAGGGCGTACGAGCAGTACTTC
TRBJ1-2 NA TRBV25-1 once CASSNQGYGYTF TGTGCCAGCAGTAATCAGGGATATGGCTACACCTTC
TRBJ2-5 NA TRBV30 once CAWSVRVVRGLGETQYF TGTGCCTGGAGTGTACGGGTAGTCAGGGGTCTGGGCGAGACCCAGTACTTC
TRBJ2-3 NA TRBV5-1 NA CASSWDSAYTQYF TGCGCCAGCAGTTGGGACTCGGCGTATACGCAGTATTTT